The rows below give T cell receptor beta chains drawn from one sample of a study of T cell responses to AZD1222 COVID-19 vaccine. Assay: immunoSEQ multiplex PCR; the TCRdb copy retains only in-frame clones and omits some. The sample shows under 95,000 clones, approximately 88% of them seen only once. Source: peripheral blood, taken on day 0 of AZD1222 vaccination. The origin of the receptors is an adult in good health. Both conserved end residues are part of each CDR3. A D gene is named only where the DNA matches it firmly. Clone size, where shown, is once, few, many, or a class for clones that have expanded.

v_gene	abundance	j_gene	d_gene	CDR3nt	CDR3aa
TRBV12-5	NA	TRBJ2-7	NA	TGTGCTAGTGGTTCGTCTCCGGGACCACGGAGAACCTACGAGCAGTACTTC	CASGSSPGPRRTYEQYF
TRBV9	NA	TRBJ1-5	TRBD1	TGTGCCAGCAGCAAGGGACAGGGGAGCAATCAGCCCCAGCATTTT	CASSKGQGSNQPQHF
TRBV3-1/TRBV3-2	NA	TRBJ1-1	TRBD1	TGTGCCAGCAGCCGCTCGGGCAGGGGGCCTCGGGCTTTCTTT	CASSRSGRGPRAFF
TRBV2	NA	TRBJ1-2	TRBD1	TGTGCCAGCACCGAGGACAGGGGGGGTAACTATGGCTACACCTTC	CASTEDRGGNYGYTF
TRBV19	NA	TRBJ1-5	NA	TGTGCCAGTAGTATAGATTTCCGGGATCAGCCCCAGCATTTT	CASSIDFRDQPQHF
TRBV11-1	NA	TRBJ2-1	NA	TGTGCCAGCAGCTTGAGGGGGGCCATCTCCTACAATGAGCAGTTCTTC	CASSLRGAISYNEQFF
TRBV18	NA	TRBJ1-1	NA	TGTGCCAGCTCCCACGACAAGAACACTGAAGCTTTCTTT	CASSHDKNTEAFF
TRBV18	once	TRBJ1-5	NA	TGTGCCAGCTCCCGCTACTCACAGCCCCAGCATTTT	CASSRYSQPQHF
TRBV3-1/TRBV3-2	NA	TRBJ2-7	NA	TGTGCCAGCAGCCAGATGGGATACGAGCAGTACTTC	CASSQMGYEQYF
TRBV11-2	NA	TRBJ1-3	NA	TGTGCCAGCAGCGCAGGGAATTCTGGAAACACCATATATTTT	CASSAGNSGNTIYF
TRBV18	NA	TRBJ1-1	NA	TGTGCCAGCTCACCGAGACAGACGAACACTGAAGCTTTCTTT	CASSPRQTNTEAFF
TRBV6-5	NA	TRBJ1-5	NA	TGTGCCAGCAGAGTTCAGGGTTTTCAGCCCCAGCATTTT	CASRVQGFQPQHF
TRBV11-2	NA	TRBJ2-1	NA	TGTGCCAGCAGCTTAGGACAGAACAATGAGCAGTTCTTC	CASSLGQNNEQFF
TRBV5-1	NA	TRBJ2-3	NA	TGCGCCAGCAGCTTGGTTGGGGATACGCAGTATTTT	CASSLVGDTQYF
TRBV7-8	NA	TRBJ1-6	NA	TGTGCCAGCAGCTTACGAGACGGCGAGACATATTCACCCCTCCACTTT	CASSLRDGETYSPLHF
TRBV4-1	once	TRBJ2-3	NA	TGCGCCAGCAGCCAATTGGGCGGGCGCACAGATACGCAGTATTTT	CASSQLGGRTDTQYF
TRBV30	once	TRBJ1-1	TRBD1	TGTGCCTGGAGTTGGGTAGGGACAGGAATACCGGAGGCCGGTACTGAAGCTTTCTTT	CAWSWVGTGIPEAGTEAFF
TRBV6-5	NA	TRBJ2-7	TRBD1	TGTGCCAGCAGAGGACAGGGGTGGCCCTACGAGCAGTACTTC	CASRGQGWPYEQYF
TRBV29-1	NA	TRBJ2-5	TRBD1	TGCAGCGCCTCGGGACAGGACCAAGAGACCCAGTACTTC	CSASGQDQETQYF
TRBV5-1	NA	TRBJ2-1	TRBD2	TGCGCCAGCAGCGTTAGCGGGAGGAATTATGAGCAGTTCTTC	CASSVSGRNYEQFF
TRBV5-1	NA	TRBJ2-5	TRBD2	TGCGCCAGCAGGGCGGGGGTACAAGAGACCCAGTACTTC	CASRAGVQETQYF
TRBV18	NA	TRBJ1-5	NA	TGTGCCAGCTCCGGGGACAGCAATCAGCCCCAGCATTTT	CASSGDSNQPQHF
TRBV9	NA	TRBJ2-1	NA	TGTGCCAGCAGCGTCGGTAGCGCCACCAATGAGCAGTTCTTC	CASSVGSATNEQFF
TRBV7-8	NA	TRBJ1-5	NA	TGTGCCACTTCAGAAGACAATTATAGCAATCAGCCCCAGCATTTT	CATSEDNYSNQPQHF
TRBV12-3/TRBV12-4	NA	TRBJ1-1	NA	TGTGCCAGCAGTTCGGGGGGGAGGACTGAAGCTTTCTTT	CASSSGGRTEAFF
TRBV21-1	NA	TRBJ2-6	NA	TGTGCCAGCACGCCGGCCGGGGCCAACGTCCTGACTTTC	CASTPAGANVLTF
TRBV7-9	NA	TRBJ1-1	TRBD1	TGTGCCATCCAGGGGGCCCTGAACACTGAAGCTTTCTTT	CAIQGALNTEAFF
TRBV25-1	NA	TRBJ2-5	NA	TGTGCCACCCCGACAGGACACCAAGAGACCCAGTACTTC	CATPTGHQETQYF
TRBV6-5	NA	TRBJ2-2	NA	TGTGCCAGCACACCGACAGGCACCGGGGAGCTGTTTTTT	CASTPTGTGELFF
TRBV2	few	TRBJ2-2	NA	TGTGCCAGCATTGGACGGAGGAACACCGGGGAGCTGTTTTTT	CASIGRRNTGELFF
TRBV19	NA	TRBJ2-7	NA	TGTGCCAGTAGTACCCGACAGAGTTCCTACGAGCAGTACTTC	CASSTRQSSYEQYF
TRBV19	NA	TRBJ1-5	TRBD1	TGTGCCAGTAGTAGGACAGGGGGTGATCAGCCCCAGCATTTT	CASSRTGGDQPQHF
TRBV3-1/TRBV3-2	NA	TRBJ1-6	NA	TGTGCCAGCAGTCCGGACCGCTATAATTCACCCCTCCACTTT	CASSPDRYNSPLHF
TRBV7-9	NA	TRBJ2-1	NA	TGTGCCAGCAGCATCGGGGCCTCCTACAATGAGCAGTTCTTC	CASSIGASYNEQFF
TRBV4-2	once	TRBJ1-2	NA	TGTGCCAGCAGCCAAGATTATGGTTATTTGGGATATGGCTACACCTTC	CASSQDYGYLGYGYTF
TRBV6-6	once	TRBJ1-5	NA	TGTGCCAGCAGAGAACGAGGGGGTTATCAGCCCCAGCATTTT	CASRERGGYQPQHF
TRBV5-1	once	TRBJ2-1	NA	TGCGCCAGCAGCCCTGGTTTTCGGGAGACGAGCGATGAGCAGTTCTTC	CASSPGFRETSDEQFF
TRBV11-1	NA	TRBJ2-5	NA	TGTGCCAGCAGCTTAGCGGTAGGGACACAAGAGACCCAGTACTTC	CASSLAVGTQETQYF
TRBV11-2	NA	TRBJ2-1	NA	TGTGCCAGCAGCTTCGTTCCGGGAGACAATGAGCAGTTCTTC	CASSFVPGDNEQFF
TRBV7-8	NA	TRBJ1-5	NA	TGTGCCAGCAGCTTTAAATTGCCTGATCGACAGTCCGATTCTAGCAATCAGCCCCAGCATTTT	CASSFKLPDRQSDSSNQPQHF
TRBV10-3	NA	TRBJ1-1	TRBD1	TGTGCCATCAGTGATCTCCGGGACAGGGGCGCTGAAGCTTTCTTT	CAISDLRDRGAEAFF
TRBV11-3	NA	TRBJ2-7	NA	TGTGCCAGCAGCCAAGGGGTTGGCGGAGTTCAGTACTTC	CASSQGVGGVQYF
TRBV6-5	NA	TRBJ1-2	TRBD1	TGTGCCAGCAGTCGGGCAGGGGGAGACTATGGCTACACCTTC	CASSRAGGDYGYTF
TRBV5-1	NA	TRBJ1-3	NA	TGCGCCAGCAGCTTGGGAGGGGGTCGAGGAAACACCATATATTTT	CASSLGGGRGNTIYF
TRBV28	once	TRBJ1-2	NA	TGTGCCAGCAGTTTATCTGGCGGCTACACCTTC	CASSLSGGYTF
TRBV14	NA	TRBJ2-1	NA	TGTGCCAGCAGCCAAGACGGCCCTTACAATGAGCAGTTCTTC	CASSQDGPYNEQFF